These 27 T cell receptor beta chains originate from one sample sequenced in a study of CD8 T cells in ankylosing spondylitis. Study findings and constraints: What seemed typical of ankylosing spondylitis blood was a TCR beta motif built from several highly homologous variants.

These TCRs are of unknown antigen specificity. TCRdb re-analysed the 5' RACE reads in MiXCR, keeping a single row per CDR3 protein. Seen here are around 220,000 distinct CDR3 sequences, approximately 16% observed once, and the top ten hold roughly 43%. The sequencing sample was made of blood, either unsorted or a sorted T cell fraction (not recorded which). All receptors derive from a male donor with ankylosing spondylitis.

The chain links TRBV3-1 to TRBJ2-7; no firm D call. This CDR3 is 14 amino acids long. Germline CDR1 is LGHDT and CDR2 is YNNKEL (reference sequence). V lost 1 base and J lost 3, with 10 bases in between. As DNA, the CDR3 is TGTGCCAGCAGCCAAGGGCCCTCCTACTACGAGCAGTACTTC. It specifies CASSQGPSYYEQYF.

CDR3 DNA: TGTGCCAGCAGTTCAGGAGTCAGTTACGAAAAACTGTTTTTT. Its protein is CASSSGVSYEKLFF. The chain uses TRBV27 and TRBJ1-4; D remains ambiguous. Looked up from germline, CDR1 is MNHEY and CDR2 is SMNVEV (reference sequence). Trimming shortened V by 4 bases and J by 8 bases, and 14 bases separated the two germline ends. This CDR3 has 14 amino acids.

This clonotype was observed a few times. V is TRBV20-1 and J is TRBJ2-3, with D perhaps matching TRBD2 (5 bases). The CDR3 extends over 17 amino acids. Trimming cost V 0 bases and J 0 bases, with 16 bases left between them. Germline CDR1 and CDR2: DFQATT and SNEGSKA (reference sequence). CDR3 protein: CSARDLEAGVSTDTQYF. The CDR3 DNA reads as TGCAGTGCTAGAGATCTGGAGGCTGGGGTGAGCACAGATACGCAGTATTTT.

Ten or more counts support this clonotype. The J gene is TRBJ2-7, the V gene TRBV12-3 or TRBV12-4; no firm D call. V gave up 2 bases and J gave up 6 bases, with 11 bases separating them. The CDR3 is 13 residues long. The CDR3 DNA is TGTGCCAGCAGTTTAACAGCACCGACCGAGCAGTACTTC. This sequence encodes CASSLTAPTEQYF.

The chain carries TRBV7-9 and TRBJ2-1; no clear D. The CDR3 totals 13 residues. V gave up 1 base and J gave up 10 bases, with 11 bases separating them. CDR1 is SEHNR, CDR2 FQNEAQ, per germline (reference sequence). CDR3 protein: CASSLEEYTEQFF. CDR3 sequence (DNA): TGTGCCAGCAGCTTAGAGGAGTATACCGAGCAGTTCTTC.

The chain uses TRBV7-8 and TRBJ1-4; D might be TRBD1 (5 bases). The germline CDR1 and CDR2 sequences are SGHVS and FQNEAQ. V dropped 1 base and J dropped 3 bases, with 9 bases sitting between them. The CDR3 contains 15 residues. CDR3 coding DNA: TGTGCCAGCAGCTTAGTTGGGGGATCTAATGAAAAACTGTTTTTT. Amino acids: CASSLVGGSNEKLFF.

This clonotype appeared a few times. This sequence joins TRBV7-2 and TRBJ2-1; 10 nucleotides match TRBD2. Germline CDR1 reads SGHTA; CDR2 reads FQGNSA. V lost 10 bases, J lost 6 bases, and 9 bases stayed unmatched. The CDR3 covers 14 residues. The CDR3 spells CATNVAGGSNEQFF. The DNA for the CDR3 is TGTGCCACCAACGTAGCGGGAGGTAGCAATGAGCAGTTCTTC. The full variable domain, rest sourced from reference TRBV7-2 and TRBJ2-1, is GAGVSQSPSNKVTEKGKDVELRCDPISGHTALYWYRQSLGQGLEFLIYFQGNSAPDKSGLPSDRFSAERTGGSVSTLTIQRTQQEDSAVYLCATNVAGGSNEQFFGPGTRLTVL.

The chain is built from TRBV7-9 and TRBJ2-3; the match to TRBD1 covers 10 bases. V gave up 4 bases and J gave up 2 bases; unmatched junction bases: 9. CDR1 is SEHNR, CDR2 FQNEAQ, per germline (reference sequence). CDR3 length: 17 residues. Here the CDR3 reads CASSSQKTGGFTDTQYF. CDR3 nucleotide sequence: TGTGCCAGCAGCTCGCAAAAGACAGGGGGCTTCACAGATACGCAGTATTTT.

V usage is TRBV20-1 and J usage is TRBJ1-2; D call uncertain. Trimming pared 4 bases from V and 3 bases from J, leaving 12 bases between. The CDR3 consists of 13 residues. The germline V gene has CDR1 DFQATT and CDR2 SNEGSKA (reference sequence). CDR3 loop: CSATGRTHYGYTF. In DNA, the CDR3 is TGCAGTGCTACTGGACGGACCCACTATGGCTACACCTTC.

This chain uses TRBV6-5 with TRBJ2-7; D not certain. Germline-derived CDR1 and CDR2 are MNHEY and SVGAGI. With 0 bases removed from V and 2 bases from J, the gap between germline ends came to 8 bases. The CDR3 contains 14 residues. The CDR3 region is CASSYSLAPYEQYF. The CDR3 DNA is TGTGCCAGCAGTTACTCTTTGGCCCCCTACGAGCAGTACTTC.

This clonotype was detected a few times. The chain has TRBV6-1 and TRBJ1-2; D is undetermined. Germline-derived CDR1 and CDR2 are MNHNS and SASEGT. The CDR3 sequence is 12 residues long. Trimming left V 6 bases short and J 7 bases short, with 12 bases between. In DNA form, the CDR3 reads TGTGCCAGCAGAGACTTGGGTCCTGGCTACACCTTC. Translated: CASRDLGPGYTF.

The genes are TRBV20-1 and TRBJ2-7; D unresolved. The CDR3 totals 11 residues. CDR1 is DFQATT, CDR2 SNEGSKA, per germline (reference sequence). The CDR3 DNA reads TGCAGCGTTGGGGTTGTGAACGAGCAGTACTTC. This gives the protein CSVGVVNEQYF.

There are a few counts of this clonotype. CDR3 protein: CASTDVGGAKNIQYF. The CDR3 DNA follows: TGTGCCAGTACAGACGTGGGGGGAGCCAAAAACATTCAGTACTTC. The chain couples TRBV28 to TRBJ2-4; weak D call: TRBD2 (6 bases). Germline CDR1 and CDR2: MDHEN and SYDVKM. CDR3 length equals 15 residues. V was clipped by 9 bases and J by 0 bases, with 15 bases between them.

A word on this clonotype: A much larger clone lies one base from this, so it may be a read error. V and J are TRBV12-3 or TRBV12-4 and TRBJ2-7; a weak D match, TRBD1 (6 bases). This CDR3 contains 16 residues. CDR3 amino acids: CASSSHLTGSGYVQYF. The CDR3 nucleotides are TGTGCCAGCAGTTCCCATTTAACAGGGTCGGGTTACGTGCAGTACTTC.

This clonotype showed up just a few times. The rearrangement links TRBV29-1 to TRBJ2-2; 7 nucleotides match TRBD1. Germline-derived CDR1 and CDR2 are SQVTM and ANQGSEA. With 4 bases clipped from V and 5 bases from J, the junction kept 7 bases outside the gene matches. The CDR3 has 14 amino acids. Written as DNA, the CDR3 is TGCAGCGTTGCCCTGACAGGGCCTACCGGGGAGCTGTTTTTT. It codes for CSVALTGPTGELFF.

V and J are TRBV7-9 and TRBJ2-3; D gene unclear. Trimming took 8 bases from V and 0 from J, leaving 9 bases between them. Germline V gives CDR1 SEHNR, CDR2 FQNEAQ (reference sequence). This CDR3 is built from 13 residues. The CDR3: CASGSPSTDTQYF. DNA for the CDR3: TGTGCCAGCGGTTCCCCTAGCACAGATACGCAGTATTTT.

This clonotype has only a few counts. This chain joins TRBV5-6 and TRBJ2-7, with 7 nucleotides matching TRBD2. This CDR3 has 14 residues. With 4 bases clipped from V and 0 bases from J, the junction kept 4 bases outside the gene matches. Germline V gene sequence: CDR1 SGHDT, CDR2 YYEEEE. CDR3 protein: CASSRRTSSYEQYF. As DNA, the CDR3 is TGTGCCAGCAGCCGAAGGACTAGCTCCTACGAGCAGTACTTC.

This clonotype has a handful of counts. V and J are TRBV7-9 and TRBJ2-7, with a tentative D call TRBD2 (6 bases). The germline V and J ends were trimmed by 4 bases and 4 bases, with 17 bases remaining between them. The CDR3 has 15 residues. CDR1 is SEHNR, CDR2 FQNEAQ, per germline (reference sequence). CDR3 bases: TGTGCCAGCAGCTCCCACGGGGAGGTTTGGTACGAGCAGTACTTC. Translation gives CASSSHGEVWYEQYF.

This clonotype was detected only a few times. The chain links TRBV6-2 or TRBV6-3 to TRBJ1-1; no clear D gene. The CDR3 runs 15 residues. Trimming took off 6 bases at V and 0 bases at J, with 14 bases between the two ends. In germline, CDR1 is MNHEY, CDR2 SVGEGT. The DNA of the CDR3 is TGTGCCAGCAGATACGAGGTACCAATGAACACTGAAGCTTTCTTT. Translating gives CASRYEVPMNTEAFF.

This chain connects TRBV7-6 to TRBJ2-2; TRBD1 matches 7 bases. Germline V CDR1 and CDR2: SGHVS, FNYEAQ. CDR3 size: 16 residues. The J segment lost 5 bases and the V segment lost 4 bases, leaving 10 bases of the junction unmatched. Here the CDR3 reads CASSSGQTALTGELFF. CDR3 in DNA: TGTGCCAGCAGCTCGGGACAGACAGCCCTTACCGGGGAGCTGTTTTTT.

The genes are TRBV7-2 and TRBJ1-1; D unclear. Germline V lookup: CDR1 SGHTA, CDR2 FQGNSA. The length of the CDR3 is 14 residues. Trimming stripped 2 bases from V and 5 bases from J, with 12 bases between. This chain's CDR3 is CASSLIQDDTEAFF. CDR3 sequence (DNA): TGTGCCAGCAGCTTAATCCAGGATGATACTGAAGCTTTCTTT.

This clonotype showed up just a few times. J is TRBJ1-4 and V is TRBV7-9; D possibly corresponds to TRBD1 (6 bases). Trimming removed 5 bases from V and 4 bases from J, with 11 bases in between. The CDR3 consists of 14 residues. Per germline, CDR1 SEHNR and CDR2 FQNEAQ (reference sequence). The CDR3 loop reads CASSPTGRNEKLFF. The CDR3 DNA reads as TGTGCCAGCAGCCCCACAGGGCGTAATGAAAAACTGTTTTTT.

The chain uses TRBV27 and TRBJ2-3; 13 bases are a match to TRBD2. The germline gives CDR1 MNHEY, CDR2 SMNVEV (reference sequence). CDR3 length equals 16 residues. The V gene end was trimmed by 7 bases and the J gene end by 4 bases; junction bases not matched to a gene: 8. For the CDR3, the DNA is TGTGCCAGCAACCCACTAGCGGGGGGGCACCCAGATACGCAGTATTTT. As protein: CASNPLAGGHPDTQYF.

The CDR3 bases are TGTGCCAGCAGTGATGGTCTAGCGAGGGGGGGGTCCTACAATGAGCAGTTCTTC. This translates into CASSDGLARGGSYNEQFF. The chain combines TRBV2 with TRBJ2-1, with D possibly TRBD2 on 7 matching bases. This CDR3 contains 18 residues. Germline V CDR1 and CDR2: SNHLY, FYNNEI. The V gene lost 3 bases and the J gene lost 1 base, with 19 bases spanning the gap.

A few counts support this clonotype. This rearrangement joins TRBV7-9 to TRBJ2-5, with TRBD2 matching over 10 bases. The germline gives CDR1 SEHNR, CDR2 FQNEAQ (reference sequence). J lost 5 bases, V lost 1 base, and 4 bases had no gene match. The CDR3 runs 15 residues. DNA of the CDR3: TGTGCCAGCAGCTTAGAAGCGGGGGGGCCCGAGACCCAGTACTTC. Protein product: CASSLEAGGPETQYF.

CDR3 protein: CASRPDRGTPGYTF. The CDR3 DNA reads TGTGCCAGCAGGCCCGACAGGGGGACACCTGGCTACACCTTC. J is TRBJ1-2 and V is TRBV12-3 or TRBV12-4, with 9 nucleotides matching TRBD1. The trim removed 6 bases at V and 7 bases at J, leaving 9 bases unmatched. The CDR3 spans 14 residues.

This clonotype showed up just a few times. The V gene is TRBV6-1, the J gene TRBJ1-1, with 9 positions matching TRBD1. The germline gives CDR1 MNHNS, CDR2 SASEGT. The junction had 9 bases not matched to a gene; V was cut back by 6 bases and J by 4 bases. This CDR3 has 15 amino acids. CDR3 DNA sequence: TGTGCCAGCAGCCGGGGACAGGGACGGACCACTGAAGCTTTCTTT. Amino acid sequence: CASSRGQGRTTEAFF.